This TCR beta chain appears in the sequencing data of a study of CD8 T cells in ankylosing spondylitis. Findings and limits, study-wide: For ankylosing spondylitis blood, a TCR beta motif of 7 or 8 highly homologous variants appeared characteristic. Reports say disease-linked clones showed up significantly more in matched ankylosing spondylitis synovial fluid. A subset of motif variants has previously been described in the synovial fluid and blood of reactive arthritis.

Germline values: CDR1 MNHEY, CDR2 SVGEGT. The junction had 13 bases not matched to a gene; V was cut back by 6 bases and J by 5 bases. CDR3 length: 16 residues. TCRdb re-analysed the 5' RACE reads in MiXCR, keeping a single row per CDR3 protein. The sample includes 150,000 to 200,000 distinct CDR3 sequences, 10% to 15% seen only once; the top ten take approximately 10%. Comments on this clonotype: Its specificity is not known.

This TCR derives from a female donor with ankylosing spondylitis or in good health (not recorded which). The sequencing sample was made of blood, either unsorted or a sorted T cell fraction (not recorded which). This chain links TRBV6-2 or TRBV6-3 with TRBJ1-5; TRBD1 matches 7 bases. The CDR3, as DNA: TGTGCCAGCAGCGGCTGGAGGGGAACAGGGGATCAGCCCCAGCATTTT. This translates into CASSGWRGTGDQPQHF.